This T cell receptor beta chain was obtained from a study of OX40 agonist ivuxolimab in advanced cancers. Study-level background: Patients received ivuxolimab, an intravenous treatment, every 2 weeks at 0.01 to 10 mg/kg. Among those enrolled, mean age was about 62 years (range 23 to 79) and about 81% were male.

A remark on this clone: Its antigen is undetermined.

TCRdb's copy holds only in-frame clones and misses some; the assay was immunoSEQ multiplex PCR. The profile shows 45,000 to 75,000 clones, 65% to 85% of them singletons. General study results and limits: At 0.1 to 3.0 mg/kg and by week 6, CD4+ and CD8+ T cells in the blood had expanded clonally.

The germline V gene has CDR1 GTSNPN and CDR2 SVGIG (reference sequence). Trimming at V came to 5 bases and at J to 9 bases, leaving 8 bases not matched to a gene. CDR3 length: 13 amino acids. This sequence was found in an adult with an advanced solid tumor such as melanoma, head and neck, liver or kidney cancer. The chain uses TRBV30 and TRBJ1-5; 9 bases match TRBD1. The sequencing here drew on CD4+ or CD8+ T cells sorted from blood, taken in a trial of the OX40 agonist ivuxolimab. The CDR3 reads CAWQRQGVGPQHF. The CDR3, as DNA: TGTGCCTGGCAGAGACAGGGGGTCGGGCCCCAGCATTTT.